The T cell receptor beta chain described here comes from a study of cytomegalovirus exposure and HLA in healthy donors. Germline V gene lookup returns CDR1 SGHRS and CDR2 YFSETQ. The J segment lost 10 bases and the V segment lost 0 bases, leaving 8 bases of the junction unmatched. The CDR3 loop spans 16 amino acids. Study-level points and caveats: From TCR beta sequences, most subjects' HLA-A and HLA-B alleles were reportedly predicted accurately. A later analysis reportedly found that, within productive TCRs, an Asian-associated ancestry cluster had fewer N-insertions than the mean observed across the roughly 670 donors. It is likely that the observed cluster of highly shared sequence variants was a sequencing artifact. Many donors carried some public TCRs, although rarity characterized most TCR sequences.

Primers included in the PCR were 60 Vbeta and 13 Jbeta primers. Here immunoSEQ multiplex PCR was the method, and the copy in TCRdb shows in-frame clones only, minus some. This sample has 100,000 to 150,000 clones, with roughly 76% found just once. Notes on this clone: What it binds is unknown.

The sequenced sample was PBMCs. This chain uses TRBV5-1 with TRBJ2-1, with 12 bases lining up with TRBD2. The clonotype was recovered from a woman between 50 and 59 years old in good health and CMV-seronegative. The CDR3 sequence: CASSLGLAGGLGEQFF. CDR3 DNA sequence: TGCGCCAGCAGCTTGGGGCTAGCGGGAGGGCTAGGGGAGCAGTTCTTC.